The 6 T cell receptor beta chains in this list originate from one sample, sequenced in a study of cytomegalovirus exposure and HLA in healthy donors. The primer mix had 60 Vbeta and 13 Jbeta primers. Libraries were prepared by immunoSEQ multiplex PCR; TCRdb keeps only in-frame clonotypes and omits some of them. The sample includes 220,000 or so clones. What was sequenced was PBMCs. These TCRs come from a girl aged 2 to 9 in good health and CMV-seropositive.

This chain links TRBV2 with TRBJ1-1, with D perhaps matching TRBD1 (5 bases). The CDR3 contains 13 residues. The germline V and J ends were trimmed by 8 bases and 1 base, with 11 bases remaining between them. Germline V gives CDR1 SNHLY, CDR2 FYNNEI. CDR3 DNA: TGTGCCAGCCTGCAAGGGGAGAACACTGAAGCTTTCTTT. Protein sequence: CASLQGENTEAFF.

The rearrangement joins TRBV11-2 to TRBJ2-1; 13 nucleotides align to TRBD2. Germline trimming cut 0 bases from V and 8 bases from J; bases unmatched to any gene: 10. Germline V lookup: CDR1 SGHAT, CDR2 FQNNGV. The CDR3 totals 18 residues. The CDR3 DNA reads TGTGCCAGCAGCTTAGATCGTCGTGGACTAGCGGGAGCCGATGAGCAGTTCTTC. Amino acids: CASSLDRRGLAGADEQFF.

The genes are TRBV11-2 and TRBJ1-1; tentative D call: TRBD1 (5 bases). Germline CDR1 and CDR2: SGHAT and FQNNGV. This CDR3 has 13 residues. V lost 3 bases and J 1 base, leaving 6 bases between the germline ends. In DNA, the CDR3 is TGTGCCAGCAGCTTGGACAAGAACACTGAAGCTTTCTTT. It yields the protein CASSLDKNTEAFF.

The CDR3 reads CSAATTFAGNTIYF. The CDR3 DNA follows: TGCAGCGCTGCGACAACTTTTGCTGGAAACACCATATATTTT. The rearrangement uses TRBV29-1 and TRBJ1-3; D gene ambiguous. Germline CDR1 and CDR2: SQVTM and ANQGSEA. Between the trimmed V and J ends, which lost 7 bases and 2 bases, there was a span of 15 bases. This CDR3 region has 14 residues.

V gene TRBV2 combines with J gene TRBJ2-2; 8 nucleotides agree with TRBD2. V dropped 7 bases and J dropped 0; count of bases not matched to a gene: 7. The CDR3 is made up of 16 amino acids. The germline V gene has CDR1 SNHLY and CDR2 FYNNEI. The CDR3 nucleotides are TGTGCCAGCACCAGAGAACTAGCGGCGAACACCGGGGAGCTGTTTTTT. It specifies CASTRELAANTGELFF. Combining the CDR3 with reference TRBV2 and TRBJ2-2 gives the whole variable domain EPEVTQTPSHQVTQMGQEVILRCVPISNHLYFYWYRQILGQKVEFLVSFYNNEISEKSEIFDDQFSVERPDGSNFTLKIRSTKLEDSAMYFCASTRELAANTGELFFGEGSRLTVL.

The chain recombines TRBV6-1 with TRBJ2-3; no firm D call. This CDR3 contains 12 residues. Germline V gives CDR1 MNHNS, CDR2 SASEGT. Deletions cut 2 bases from V and 3 bases from J, with 3 bases between. The CDR3 sequence: CASSELTDTQYF. In DNA form, the CDR3 reads TGTGCCAGCAGTGAACTAACAGATACGCAGTATTTT.